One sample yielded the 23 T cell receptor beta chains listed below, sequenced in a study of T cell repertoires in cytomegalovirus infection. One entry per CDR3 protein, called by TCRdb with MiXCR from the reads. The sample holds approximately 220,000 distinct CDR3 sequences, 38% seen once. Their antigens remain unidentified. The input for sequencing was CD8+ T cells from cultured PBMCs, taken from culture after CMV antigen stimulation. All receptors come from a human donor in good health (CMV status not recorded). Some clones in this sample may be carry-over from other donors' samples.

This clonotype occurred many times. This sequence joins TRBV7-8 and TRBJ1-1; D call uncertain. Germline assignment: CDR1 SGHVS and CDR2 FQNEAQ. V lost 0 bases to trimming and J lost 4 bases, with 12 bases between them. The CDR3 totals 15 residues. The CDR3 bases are TGTGCCAGCAGCTTAGCGCAACCCGGACGCACTGAAGCTTTCTTT. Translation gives CASSLAQPGRTEAFF.

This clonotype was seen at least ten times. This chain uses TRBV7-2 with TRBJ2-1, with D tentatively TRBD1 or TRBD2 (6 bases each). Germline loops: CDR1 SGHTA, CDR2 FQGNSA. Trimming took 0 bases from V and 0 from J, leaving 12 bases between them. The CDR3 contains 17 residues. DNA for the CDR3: TGTGCCAGCAGCTTAGCGCTAAGGGGGGCCTCCTACAATGAGCAGTTCTTC. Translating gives CASSLALRGASYNEQFF.

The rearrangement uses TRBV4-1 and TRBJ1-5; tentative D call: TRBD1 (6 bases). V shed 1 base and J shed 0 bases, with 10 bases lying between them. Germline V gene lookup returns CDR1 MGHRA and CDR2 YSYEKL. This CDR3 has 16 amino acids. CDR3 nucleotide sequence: TGCGCCAGCAGCCAAGGCGGGGGCTATAGCAATCAGCCCCAGCATTTT. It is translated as CASSQGGGYSNQPQHF.

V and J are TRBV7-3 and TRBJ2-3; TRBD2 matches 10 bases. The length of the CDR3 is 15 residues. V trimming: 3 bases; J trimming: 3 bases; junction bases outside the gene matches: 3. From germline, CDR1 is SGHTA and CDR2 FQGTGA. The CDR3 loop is CASSFSGGATDTQYF. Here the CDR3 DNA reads TGTGCCAGCAGCTTCAGCGGGGGGGCTACAGATACGCAGTATTTT.

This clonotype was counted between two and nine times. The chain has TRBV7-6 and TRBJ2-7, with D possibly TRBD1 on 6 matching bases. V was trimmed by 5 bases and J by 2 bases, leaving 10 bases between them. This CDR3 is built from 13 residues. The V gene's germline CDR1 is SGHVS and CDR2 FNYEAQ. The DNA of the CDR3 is TGTGCCAGCAGCCGACAGGATACCTACGAGCAGTACTTC. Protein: CASSRQDTYEQYF.

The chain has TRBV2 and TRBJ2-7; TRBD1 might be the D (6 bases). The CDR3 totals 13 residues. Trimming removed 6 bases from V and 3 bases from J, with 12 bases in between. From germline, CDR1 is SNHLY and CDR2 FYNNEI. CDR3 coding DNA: TGTGCCAGCAGCTACAGGGCCCTCTACGAGCAGTACTTC. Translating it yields CASSYRALYEQYF.

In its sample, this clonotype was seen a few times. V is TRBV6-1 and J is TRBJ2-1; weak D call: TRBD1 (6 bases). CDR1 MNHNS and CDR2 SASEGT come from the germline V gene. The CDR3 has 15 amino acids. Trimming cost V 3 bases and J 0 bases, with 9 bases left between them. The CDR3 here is CASSEGASSYNEQFF. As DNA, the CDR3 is TGTGCCAGCAGTGAGGGGGCGAGCTCCTACAATGAGCAGTTCTTC.

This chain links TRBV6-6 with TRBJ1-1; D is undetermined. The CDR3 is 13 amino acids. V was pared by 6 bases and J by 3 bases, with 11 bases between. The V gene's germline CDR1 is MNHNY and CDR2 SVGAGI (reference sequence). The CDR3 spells CASRVRTDTEAFF. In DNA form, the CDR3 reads TGTGCCAGCAGGGTTCGGACGGACACTGAAGCTTTCTTT.

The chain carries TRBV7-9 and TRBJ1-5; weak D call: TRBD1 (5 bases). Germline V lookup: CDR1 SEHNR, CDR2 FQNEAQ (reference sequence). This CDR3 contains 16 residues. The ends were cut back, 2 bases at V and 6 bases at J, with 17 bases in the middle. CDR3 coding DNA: TGTGCCAGCAGCTTATCCCCGGGCCCGGGGGGTCAGCCCCAGCATTTT. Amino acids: CASSLSPGPGGQPQHF.

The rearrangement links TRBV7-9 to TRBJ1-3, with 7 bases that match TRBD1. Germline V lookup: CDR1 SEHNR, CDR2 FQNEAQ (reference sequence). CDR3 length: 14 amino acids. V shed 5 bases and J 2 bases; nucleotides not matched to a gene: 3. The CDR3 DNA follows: TGTGCCAGCAGCCCCGACAGGGCTGGAAACACCATATATTTT. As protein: CASSPDRAGNTIYF.

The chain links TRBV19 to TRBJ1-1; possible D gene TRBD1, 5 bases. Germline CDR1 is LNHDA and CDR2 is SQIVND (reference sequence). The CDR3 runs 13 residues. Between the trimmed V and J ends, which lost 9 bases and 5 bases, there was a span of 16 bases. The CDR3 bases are TGTGCCAGCGATTACGGGGGGTTTACTGAAGCTTTCTTT. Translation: CASDYGGFTEAFF.

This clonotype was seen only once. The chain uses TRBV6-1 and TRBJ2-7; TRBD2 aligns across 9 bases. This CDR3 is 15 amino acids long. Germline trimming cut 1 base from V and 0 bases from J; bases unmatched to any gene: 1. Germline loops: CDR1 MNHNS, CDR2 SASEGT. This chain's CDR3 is CASSEGLAVSYEQYF. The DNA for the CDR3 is TGTGCCAGCAGTGAAGGACTAGCGGTCTCCTACGAGCAGTACTTC.

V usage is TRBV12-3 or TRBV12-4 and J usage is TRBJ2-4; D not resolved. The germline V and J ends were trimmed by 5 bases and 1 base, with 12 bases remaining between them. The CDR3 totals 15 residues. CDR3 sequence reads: CASSPFQAAKNIQYF. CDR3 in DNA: TGTGCCAGCAGTCCCTTCCAGGCGGCCAAAAACATTCAGTACTTC.

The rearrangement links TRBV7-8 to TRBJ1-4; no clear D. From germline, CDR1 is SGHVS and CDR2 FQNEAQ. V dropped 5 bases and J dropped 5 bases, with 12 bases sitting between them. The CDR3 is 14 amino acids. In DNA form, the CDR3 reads TGTGCCAGCAGCCGGCAGAGAGGAAATGAAAAACTGTTTTTT. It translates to CASSRQRGNEKLFF.

The CDR3 spells CASSSAGTDFLQPQHF. The CDR3 coding sequence is TGTGCCAGCAGTTCAGCCGGGACCGACTTTCTTCAGCCCCAGCATTTT. The gene calls are TRBV27 and TRBJ1-5, with a tentative D call TRBD1 (5 bases). V dropped 4 bases and J dropped 6 bases, with 19 bases sitting between them. This CDR3 has 16 residues. Germline values: CDR1 MNHEY, CDR2 SMNVEV (reference sequence).

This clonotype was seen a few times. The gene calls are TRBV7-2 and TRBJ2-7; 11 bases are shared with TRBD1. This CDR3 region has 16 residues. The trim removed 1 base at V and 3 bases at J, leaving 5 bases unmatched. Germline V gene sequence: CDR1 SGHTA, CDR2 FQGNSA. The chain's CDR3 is CASSLGRGTGGYEQYF. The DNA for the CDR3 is TGTGCCAGCAGCTTAGGCAGGGGGACAGGGGGCTACGAGCAGTACTTC.

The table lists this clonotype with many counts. The CDR3 sequence: CASSVTSGIPRPHNEQFF. The DNA of the CDR3 is TGTGCCAGCAGCGTGACTAGCGGGATCCCCCGCCCCCACAATGAGCAGTTCTTC. V usage is TRBV7-2 and J usage is TRBJ2-1, with 11 bases matching TRBD2. Germline CDR1 is SGHTA and CDR2 is FQGNSA. This CDR3 is 18 amino acids long. The ends lost 5 bases at V and 5 bases at J; junction bases unmatched: 14.

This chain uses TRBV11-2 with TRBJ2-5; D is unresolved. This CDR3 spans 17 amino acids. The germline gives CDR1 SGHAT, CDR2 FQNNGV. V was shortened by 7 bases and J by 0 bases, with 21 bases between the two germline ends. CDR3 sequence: CASTPGGTEDYQETQYF. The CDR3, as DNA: TGTGCCAGCACCCCAGGTGGAACCGAAGATTACCAAGAGACCCAGTACTTC.

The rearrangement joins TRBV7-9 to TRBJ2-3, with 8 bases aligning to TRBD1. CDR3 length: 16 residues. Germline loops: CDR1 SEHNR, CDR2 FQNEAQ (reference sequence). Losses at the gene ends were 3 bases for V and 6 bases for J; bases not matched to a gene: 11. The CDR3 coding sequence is TGTGCCAGCAGCTTCTGGAGACAGGGGACGACGGATACGCAGTATTTT. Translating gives CASSFWRQGTTDTQYF.

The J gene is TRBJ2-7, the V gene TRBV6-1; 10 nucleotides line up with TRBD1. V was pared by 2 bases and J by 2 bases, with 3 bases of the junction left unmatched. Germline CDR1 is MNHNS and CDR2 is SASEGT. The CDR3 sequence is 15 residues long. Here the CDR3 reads CASSEWGTGAYEQYF. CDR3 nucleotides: TGTGCCAGCAGTGAATGGGGGACAGGGGCCTACGAGCAGTACTTC.

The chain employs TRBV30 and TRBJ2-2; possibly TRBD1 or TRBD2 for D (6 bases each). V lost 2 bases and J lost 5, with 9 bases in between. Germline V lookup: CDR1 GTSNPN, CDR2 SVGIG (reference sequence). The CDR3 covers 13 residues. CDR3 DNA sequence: TGTGCCTGGAGTACGGGGGCGACCGGGGAGCTGTTTTTT. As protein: CAWSTGATGELFF.

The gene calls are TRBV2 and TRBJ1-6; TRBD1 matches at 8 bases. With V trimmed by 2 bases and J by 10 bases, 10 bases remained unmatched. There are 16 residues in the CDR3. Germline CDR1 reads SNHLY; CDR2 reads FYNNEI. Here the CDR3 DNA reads TGTGCCAGCAGTGAAAGTGGGCAGGGGGCTGGGTCACCCCTCCACTTT. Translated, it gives CASSESGQGAGSPLHF.

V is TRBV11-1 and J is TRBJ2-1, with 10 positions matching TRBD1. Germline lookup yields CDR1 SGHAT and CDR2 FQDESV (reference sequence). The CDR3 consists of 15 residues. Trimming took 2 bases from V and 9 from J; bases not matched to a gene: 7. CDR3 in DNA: TGTGCCAGCAGCTTATGGGACAGGGGAGGAAGTGAGCAGTTCTTC. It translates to CASSLWDRGGSEQFF.